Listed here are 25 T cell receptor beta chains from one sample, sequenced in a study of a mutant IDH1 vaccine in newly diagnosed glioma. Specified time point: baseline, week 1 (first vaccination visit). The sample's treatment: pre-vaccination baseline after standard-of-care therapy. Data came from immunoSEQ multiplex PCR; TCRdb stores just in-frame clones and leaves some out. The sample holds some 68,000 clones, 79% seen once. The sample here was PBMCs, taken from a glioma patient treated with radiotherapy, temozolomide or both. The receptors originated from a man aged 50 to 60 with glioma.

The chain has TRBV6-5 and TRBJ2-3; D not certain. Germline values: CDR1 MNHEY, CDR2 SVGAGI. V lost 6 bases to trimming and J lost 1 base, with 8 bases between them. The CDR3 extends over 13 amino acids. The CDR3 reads CASRGVGTDTQYF. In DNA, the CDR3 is TGTGCCAGCAGAGGAGTGGGCACAGATACGCAGTATTTT.

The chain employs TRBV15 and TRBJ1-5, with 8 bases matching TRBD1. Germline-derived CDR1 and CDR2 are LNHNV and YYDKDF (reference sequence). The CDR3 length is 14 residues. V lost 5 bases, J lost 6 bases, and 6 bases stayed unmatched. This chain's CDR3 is CATSQDRAGQPQHF. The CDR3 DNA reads TGTGCCACCAGCCAGGACAGGGCAGGTCAGCCCCAGCATTTT.

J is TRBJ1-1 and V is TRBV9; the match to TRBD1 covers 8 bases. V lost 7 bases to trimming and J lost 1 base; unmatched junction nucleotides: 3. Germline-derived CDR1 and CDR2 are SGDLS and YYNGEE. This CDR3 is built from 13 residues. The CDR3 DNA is TGTGCCAGCGGGGACAGGACGAACACTGAAGCTTTCTTT. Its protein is CASGDRTNTEAFF.

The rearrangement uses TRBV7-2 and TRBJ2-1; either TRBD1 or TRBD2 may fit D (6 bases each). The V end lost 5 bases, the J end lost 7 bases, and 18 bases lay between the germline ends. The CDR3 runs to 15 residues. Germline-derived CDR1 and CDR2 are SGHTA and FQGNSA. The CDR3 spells CASSLQEGGLNEQFF. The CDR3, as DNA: TGTGCCAGCAGCCTACAGGAGGGGGGACTGAATGAGCAGTTCTTC.

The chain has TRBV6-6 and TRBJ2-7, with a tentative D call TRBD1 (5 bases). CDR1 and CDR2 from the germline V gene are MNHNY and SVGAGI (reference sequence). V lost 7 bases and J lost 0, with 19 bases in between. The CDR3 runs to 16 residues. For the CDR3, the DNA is TGTGCCAGCACCCAAGGGCGACCAGGGATCTCCTACGAGCAGTACTTC. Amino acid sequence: CASTQGRPGISYEQYF.

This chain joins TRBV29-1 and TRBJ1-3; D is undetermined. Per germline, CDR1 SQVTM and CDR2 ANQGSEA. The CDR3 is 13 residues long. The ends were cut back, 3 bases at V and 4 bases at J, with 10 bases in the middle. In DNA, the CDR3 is TGCAGCGTTGACCCAGGAGTGGGAAACACCATATATTTT. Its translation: CSVDPGVGNTIYF.

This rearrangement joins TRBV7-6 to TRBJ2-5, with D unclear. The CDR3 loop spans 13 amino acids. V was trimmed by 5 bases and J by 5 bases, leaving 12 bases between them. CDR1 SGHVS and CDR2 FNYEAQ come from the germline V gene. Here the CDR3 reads CASSSRQSETQYF. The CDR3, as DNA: TGTGCCAGCAGCAGTAGGCAGAGTGAGACCCAGTACTTC.

The CDR3 here is CASSFGQGDQPQHF. CDR3 in DNA: TGTGCCAGCAGCTTCGGCCAGGGGGATCAGCCCCAGCATTTT. The chain uses TRBV5-6 and TRBJ1-5, with 7 bases matching TRBD1. The CDR3 length is 14 residues. Germline loops: CDR1 SGHDT, CDR2 YYEEEE. Trimming took 2 bases from V and 5 from J; bases not matched to a gene: 4.

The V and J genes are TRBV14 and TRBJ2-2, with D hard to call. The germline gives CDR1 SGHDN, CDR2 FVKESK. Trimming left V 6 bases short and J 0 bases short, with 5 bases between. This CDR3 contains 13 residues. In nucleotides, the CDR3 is TGTGCCAGCAGAGGCTCGAACACCGGGGAGCTGTTTTTT. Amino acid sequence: CASRGSNTGELFF.

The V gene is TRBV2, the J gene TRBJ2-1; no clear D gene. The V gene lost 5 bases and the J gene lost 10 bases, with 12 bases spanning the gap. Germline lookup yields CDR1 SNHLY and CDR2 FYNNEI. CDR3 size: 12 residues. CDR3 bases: TGTGCCAGCAGTCCCACCTTACAAGAGCAGTTCTTC. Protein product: CASSPTLQEQFF.

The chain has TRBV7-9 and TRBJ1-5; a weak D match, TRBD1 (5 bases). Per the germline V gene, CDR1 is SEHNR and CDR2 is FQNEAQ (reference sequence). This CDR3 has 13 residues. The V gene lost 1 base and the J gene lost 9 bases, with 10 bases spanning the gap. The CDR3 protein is CASSLGGEAPQHF. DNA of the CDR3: TGTGCCAGCAGCTTAGGGGGGGAAGCGCCCCAGCATTTT.

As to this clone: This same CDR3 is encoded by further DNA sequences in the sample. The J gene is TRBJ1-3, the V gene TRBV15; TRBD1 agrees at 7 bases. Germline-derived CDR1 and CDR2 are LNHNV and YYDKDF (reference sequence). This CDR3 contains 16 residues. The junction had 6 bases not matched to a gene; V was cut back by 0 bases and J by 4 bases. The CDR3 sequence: CATSRDHGTAGNTIYF. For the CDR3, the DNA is TGTGCCACCAGCAGAGATCACGGGACAGCCGGAAACACCATATATTTT.

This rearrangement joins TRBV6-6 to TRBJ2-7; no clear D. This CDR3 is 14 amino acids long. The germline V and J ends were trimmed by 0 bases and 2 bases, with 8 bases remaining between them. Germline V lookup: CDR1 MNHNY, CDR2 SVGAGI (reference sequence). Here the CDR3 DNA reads TGTGCCAGCAGTTACTCGGCCAAAACCTACGAGCAGTACTTC. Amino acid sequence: CASSYSAKTYEQYF.

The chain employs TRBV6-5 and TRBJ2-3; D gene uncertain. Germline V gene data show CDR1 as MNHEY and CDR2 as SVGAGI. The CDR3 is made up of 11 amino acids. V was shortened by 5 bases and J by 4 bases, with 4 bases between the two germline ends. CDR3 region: CASSRSDTQYF. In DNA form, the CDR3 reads TGTGCCAGCAGTAGATCAGATACGCAGTATTTT.

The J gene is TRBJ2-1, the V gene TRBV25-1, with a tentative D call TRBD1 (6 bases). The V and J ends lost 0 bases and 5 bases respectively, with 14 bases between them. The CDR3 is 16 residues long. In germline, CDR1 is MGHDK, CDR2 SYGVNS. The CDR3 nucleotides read TGTGCCAGCAGTGAATATGGCAACAGGGAACACAATGAGCAGTTCTTC. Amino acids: CASSEYGNREHNEQFF.

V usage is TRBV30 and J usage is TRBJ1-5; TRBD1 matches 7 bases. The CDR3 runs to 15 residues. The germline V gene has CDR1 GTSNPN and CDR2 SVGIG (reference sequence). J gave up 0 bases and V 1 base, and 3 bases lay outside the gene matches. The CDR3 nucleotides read TGTGCCTGGAGTGAGGGACAGTATAGCAATCAGCCCCAGCATTTT. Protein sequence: CAWSEGQYSNQPQHF.

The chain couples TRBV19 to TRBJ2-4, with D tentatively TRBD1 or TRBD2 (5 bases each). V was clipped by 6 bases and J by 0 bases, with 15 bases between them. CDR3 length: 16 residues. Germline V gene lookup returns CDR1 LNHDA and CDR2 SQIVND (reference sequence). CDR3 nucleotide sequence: TGTGCCAGTAGCGGGGCGACAGTTATAGCCAAAAACATTCAGTACTTC. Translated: CASSGATVIAKNIQYF.

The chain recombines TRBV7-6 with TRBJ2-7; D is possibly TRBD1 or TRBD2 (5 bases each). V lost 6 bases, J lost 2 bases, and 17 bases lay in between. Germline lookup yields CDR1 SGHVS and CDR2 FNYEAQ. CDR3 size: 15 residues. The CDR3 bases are TGTGCCAGCAGTCTCGGGAAAGGGGTCACCTACGAGCAGTACTTC. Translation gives CASSLGKGVTYEQYF. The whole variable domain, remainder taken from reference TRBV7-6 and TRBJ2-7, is GAGVSQSPRYKVTKRGQDVALRCDPISGHVSLYWYRQALGQGPEFLTYFNYEAQQDKSGLPNDRFSAERPEGSISTLTIQRTEQRDSAMYRCASSLGKGVTYEQYFGPGTRLTVT.

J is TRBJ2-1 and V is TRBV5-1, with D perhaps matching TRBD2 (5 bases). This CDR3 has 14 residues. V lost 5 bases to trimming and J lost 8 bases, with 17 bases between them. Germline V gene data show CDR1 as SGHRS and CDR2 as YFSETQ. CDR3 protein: CASSTAGIWDEQFF. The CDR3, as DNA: TGCGCCAGCAGTACGGCGGGTATTTGGGATGAGCAGTTCTTC.

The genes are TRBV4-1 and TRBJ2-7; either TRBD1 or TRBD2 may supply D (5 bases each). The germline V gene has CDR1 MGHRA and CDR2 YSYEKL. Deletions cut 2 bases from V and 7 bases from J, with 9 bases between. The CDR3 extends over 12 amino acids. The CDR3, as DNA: TGCGCCAGCAGCCAAACGGGACGGGAGCAGTACTTC. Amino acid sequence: CASSQTGREQYF.

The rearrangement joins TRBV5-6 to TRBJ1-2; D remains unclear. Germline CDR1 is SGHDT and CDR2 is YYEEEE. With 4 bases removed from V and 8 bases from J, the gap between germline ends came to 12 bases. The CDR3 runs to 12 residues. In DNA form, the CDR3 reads TGTGCCAGCAGCGCAGCTCTATGGGGCTACACCTTC. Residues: CASSAALWGYTF.

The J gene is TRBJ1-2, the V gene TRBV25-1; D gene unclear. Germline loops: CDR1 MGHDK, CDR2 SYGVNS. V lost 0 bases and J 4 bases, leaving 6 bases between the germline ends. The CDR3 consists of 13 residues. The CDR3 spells CASSEYKSYGYTF. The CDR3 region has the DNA TGTGCCAGCAGTGAATATAAAAGCTATGGCTACACCTTC.

The CDR3, as DNA: TGCAGTGCTAGCACAGATACGCAGTATTTT. It encodes CSASTDTQYF. V usage is TRBV20-1 and J usage is TRBJ2-3; D is ambiguous. Germline V gene lookup returns CDR1 DFQATT and CDR2 SNEGSKA (reference sequence). The V end lost 3 bases, the J end lost 2 bases, and 0 bases lay between the germline ends. The CDR3 has 10 residues.

This CDR3 reads CASSPNGRGAFF. The CDR3 DNA follows: TGTGCCAGCAGCCCGAACGGGCGAGGAGCTTTCTTT. The chain recombines TRBV21-1 with TRBJ1-1. TRBV21-1 has pseudogene status. The CDR3 is 12 amino acids.

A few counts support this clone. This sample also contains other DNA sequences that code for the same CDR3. The CDR3 reads CSVGSPNTEAFF. CDR3 nucleotides: TGCAGCGTTGGAAGCCCCAACACTGAAGCTTTCTTT. The chain couples TRBV29-1 to TRBJ1-1; D unresolved. The CDR3 sequence is 12 residues long. With 4 bases removed from V and 2 bases from J, the gap between germline ends came to 8 bases. Germline-derived CDR1 and CDR2 are SQVTM and ANQGSEA.